The present T cell receptor (beta chain) was sequenced within a study of CXCR3-negative and CXCR3-positive naive CD8 T cells. Study conclusions and caveats: Naive subsets did not differ in surface CD5, and TRB CDR3 properties served to infer TCR strength. Naive cells positive for CXCR3 carried more hydrophobic TRB CDR3s than CXCR3-negative ones. Sequencing showed both naive subsets with comparably high diversity, and memory CD8+ cells much lower. Similar TRBV-TRBJ usage characterized naive CXCR3-negative and CXCR3-positive cells; memory cells differed.

Points on this clonotype: The antigen remains unidentified.

CDR1 is SGHDT, CDR2 YYEEEE, per germline. The CDR3 sequence is 17 residues long. 5' RACE with UMI labels generated the TRB cDNA libraries. Using the 5' RACE reads, TCRdb records one entry per CDR3 protein without DNA. This sample's clone table lists about 98,000 distinct CDR3 sequences. The V gene is TRBV5-6, the J gene TRBJ2-3; TCRdb reports TRBD1, a call that lacks DNA to check it against. This TCR was sampled from a human donor in good health. Some clones in this sample may be carry-over from other donors' samples. The sample taken for sequencing was naive CXCR3+ CD8+ T cells from blood. As to subset: CD45RO-CCR7+CD27+CD95- naive CD8+ T cells expressing CXCR3 (TNR3+). CDR3 region: CASSLVGDRSLTDTQYF.